There are a few counts of the clone carrying this T cell receptor beta chain. Each CDR3 protein is one row after TCRdb ran MiXCR on the RT-PCR reads. The sample records almost 700,000 distinct CDR3 sequences, about 14% being singletons. Trimming cost V 2 bases and J 0 bases; bases outside gene matches: 4. This CDR3 has 16 amino acids. In germline, CDR1 is MNHEY, CDR2 SVGAGI. Sequencing was carried out using memory CD4+ T cells from blood. The TCR originated in a female donor in good health, serving as a healthy control. The gene calls are TRBV6-5 and TRBJ2-3; 8 bases are shared with TRBD1. The CDR3 DNA is TGTGCCAGCAGTTACGCCGGGACAGGTAGCACAGATACGCAGTATTTT. Translating gives CASSYAGTGSTDTQYF.